The rows below give T cell receptor beta chains drawn from one sample of a study of shared clonotypes between healthy human individuals. Measured with immunoSEQ multiplex PCR; TCRdb has only the in-frame clones, and not every one. The table records about 1.1 million clones, 60% to 85% of them present only once. Sequencing was performed on memory CD4+ T cells from PBMCs. These TCRs come from a man in his late teens or twenties in good health. Some clones in this sample may be carry-over from other donors' samples. The CDR3 runs from the conserved cysteine through the conserved F or W. The D gene is left open where the match is weak. Clone size is given for some rows only: seen once, a few or many times, or a class if the clone is expanded.

clone_size,d_call,v_call,j_call,cdr3_aa,cdr3_nt
once,TRBD1,TRBV4-2,TRBJ2-7,CASSQGGTGENEQYF,TGTGCCAGCAGCCAGGGTGGAACAGGGGAAAACGAGCAGTACTTC
once,TRBD1,TRBV9,TRBJ2-1,CASSDHWTGNNEQFF,TGTGCCAGCAGCGACCATTGGACAGGGAACAATGAGCAGTTCTTC
.,TRBD2,TRBV11-2,TRBJ2-7,CASSSYSGRSYEQYF,TGTGCCAGCAGCTCCTATAGCGGGAGGTCCTACGAGCAGTACTTC
once,.,TRBV7-2,TRBJ2-7,CASSSQSPSEQYF,TGTGCCAGCAGCTCCCAATCCCCCAGTGAGCAGTACTTC
.,TRBD1,TRBV28,TRBJ1-2,CASSLAVGQGALGYTF,TGTGCCAGCAGTTTAGCTGTAGGACAGGGGGCGCTTGGCTACACCTTC
.,.,TRBV18,TRBJ2-1,CASSPPALYNEQFF,TGTGCCAGCTCACCACCGGCCCTATACAATGAGCAGTTCTTC
.,.,TRBV5-1,TRBJ2-6,CASSLVRPTGANVLTF,TGCGCCAGCAGCTTGGTGCGCCCTACTGGGGCCAACGTCCTGACTTTC
few,.,TRBV19,TRBJ1-5,CASSFDRGQPQHF,TGTGCCAGTAGTTTCGACCGGGGGCAGCCCCAGCATTTT
.,TRBD2,TRBV7-3,TRBJ2-5,CASSLKASTSGRLLVGQETQYF,TGTGCCAGCAGCTTAAAGGCCTCTACTAGCGGGAGGTTATTGGTGGGTCAAGAGACCCAGTACTTC
.,.,TRBV20-1,TRBJ1-1,CSARPDTEAFF,TGCAGTGCTCGGCCCGACACTGAAGCTTTCTTT
.,TRBD1,TRBV4-1,TRBJ2-7,CASSRPQGIEQYF,TGCGCCAGCAGCCGACCACAGGGGATCGAGCAGTACTTC
.,.,TRBV2,TRBJ1-3,CASSGTAGNTIYF,TGTGCCAGCAGTGGGACGGCTGGAAACACCATATATTTT
.,.,TRBV10-2,TRBJ2-5,CASSPSPETQYF,TGCGCCAGCAGCCCTAGCCCGGAGACCCAGTACTTC
.,.,TRBV7-8,TRBJ1-1,CASSLQGSVYTEAFF,TGTGCCAGCAGCTTACAGGGGTCGGTGTACACTGAAGCTTTCTTT
.,.,TRBV7-2,TRBJ1-1,CASSLDSTEKAFF,TGTGCCAGCAGCTTAGATTCAACAGAGAAAGCTTTCTTT
.,.,TRBV9,TRBJ1-2,CASSPGWEGDGYTF,TGTGCCAGCAGCCCCGGATGGGAAGGGGATGGCTACACCTTC
.,TRBD2,TRBV5-1,TRBJ2-1,CASSRSSGGYNEQFF,TGCGCCAGCAGCCGATCTAGCGGGGGGTACAATGAGCAGTTCTTC
.,TRBD2,TRBV11-2,TRBJ2-7,CASSPGRGGRSYEQYF,TGTGCCAGCAGCCCGGGGCGCGGGGGACGTTCCTACGAGCAGTACTTC
many,TRBD1,TRBV7-9,TRBJ2-7,CASSLARTGTGKPYEQYF,TGTGCCAGCAGCTTAGCGCGTACGGGGACAGGTAAACCCTACGAGCAGTACTTC
few,TRBD1,TRBV15,TRBJ1-1,CATSRGGTGLTEAFF,TGTGCCACCAGCAGAGGCGGGACAGGGCTCACTGAAGCTTTCTTT
few,.,TRBV14,TRBJ2-5,CASSQDWGAGRKETQYF,TGTGCCAGCAGCCAAGATTGGGGAGCGGGTAGAAAGGAGACCCAGTACTTC
many,.,TRBV5-6,TRBJ1-1,CASSSWGKLNTEAFF,TGTGCCAGCAGCTCCTGGGGGAAATTGAACACTGAAGCTTTCTTT
.,.,TRBV11-1,TRBJ2-7,CASSRPGTPGYEQYF,TGTGCCAGCAGCCGCCCCGGGACTCCCGGGTACGAGCAGTACTTC
.,TRBD1,TRBV4-3,TRBJ1-4,CASSRRTGVVNEKLFF,TGCGCCAGCAGCCGACGAACAGGGGTTGTTAATGAAAAACTGTTTTTT
.,TRBD2,TRBV7-3,TRBJ2-1,CASSLVGTSGYNEQFF,TGTGCCAGCAGCTTAGTTGGTACTAGCGGTTACAATGAGCAGTTCTTC
.,TRBD2,TRBV4-1,TRBJ2-1,CASSQDRGSGRSLYNEQFF,TGCGCCAGCAGCCAAGATCGCGGTAGCGGGAGGTCCCTCTACAATGAGCAGTTCTTC
.,TRBD1,TRBV9,TRBJ2-7,CASSEQGQSYEQYF,TGTGCCAGCAGCGAGCAGGGACAGTCCTACGAGCAGTACTTC
.,.,TRBV6-5,TRBJ2-7,CASSYSPGAYEQYF,TGTGCCAGCAGTTACAGTCCAGGGGCATACGAGCAGTACTTC
.,.,TRBV28,TRBJ2-2,CASSLGPSRELFF,TGTGCCAGCAGTTTGGGCCCGAGCAGGGAGCTGTTTTTT
few,.,TRBV18,TRBJ1-5,CASSLISDSWPQHF,TGTGCCAGCTCACTAATTTCTGATTCGTGGCCCCAGCATTTT
once,.,TRBV20-1,TRBJ2-7,CSATRGDEQYF,TGCAGTGCAACCCGCGGTGACGAGCAGTACTTC
few,.,TRBV27,TRBJ2-1,CASSPVRYLTQGLSYNEQFF,TGTGCCAGCAGTCCGGTTAGGTATCTCACACAGGGCCTCTCCTACAATGAGCAGTTCTTC
.,.,TRBV30,TRBJ1-3,CAWTPGSAMTGNTIYF,TGTGCCTGGACCCCGGGATCCGCTATGACAGGAAACACCATATATTTT
.,TRBD1,TRBV27,TRBJ1-5,CASSPGQSNNQPQHF,TGTGCCAGCAGCCCGGGACAGTCCAACAATCAGCCCCAGCATTTT
.,.,TRBV28,TRBJ2-7,CASRKKVSSYEQYF,TGTGCCAGCAGGAAAAAAGTGAGCTCCTACGAGCAGTACTTC
.,.,TRBV29-1,TRBJ2-2,CSVGGAQANTGELFF,TGCAGCGTTGGGGGTGCCCAAGCGAACACCGGGGAGCTGTTTTTT
.,TRBD1,TRBV7-8,TRBJ1-1,CASSLVAQGATEAFF,TGTGCCAGCAGCTTAGTAGCACAGGGGGCGACTGAAGCTTTCTTT